This passage covers 7 T cell receptor beta chains from one sample sequenced in a study of CD8 T cells in Susac syndrome. RNA totalling roughly 0.5 to 1 ug underwent reverse transcription with random hexamers. TCRdb redid the calling of the immunoSEQ multiplex PCR reads with MiXCR, one entry per CDR3 protein. The sample includes 45,000 to 60,000 distinct CDR3 sequences, approximately 93% of them seen just once. Material for sequencing was CD8+ T cells from PBMCs. The origin of the receptors is a human donor with multiple sclerosis.

This clonotype is a singleton in its sample. J is TRBJ1-3 and V is TRBV7-6, with D unresolved. From germline, CDR1 is SGHVS and CDR2 FNYEAQ. This CDR3 contains 14 residues. Trimming took 0 bases from V and 0 from J, leaving 3 bases between them. CDR3 bases: TGTGCCAGCAGCTTAGCACACTCTGGAAACACCATATATTTT. Its translation is CASSLAHSGNTIYF.

The rearrangement links TRBV4-1 to TRBJ1-1; D is possibly TRBD1 (6 bases). The CDR3 has 14 residues. Germline V gives CDR1 MGHRA, CDR2 YSYEKL. V shed 4 bases and J shed 1 base, with 10 bases lying between them. CDR3 nucleotides: TGCGCCAGCAGCCCAGGGGCTACGAACACTGAAGCTTTCTTT. Translated, it gives CASSPGATNTEAFF.

The chain combines TRBV7-9 with TRBJ2-1, with a weak D call TRBD2 (6 bases). Trimming cost V 2 bases and J 8 bases, with 13 bases left between them. Germline CDR1 is SEHNR and CDR2 is FQNEAQ (reference sequence). The CDR3 extends over 14 amino acids. The CDR3 sequence is CASSLWGTSDEQFF. CDR3 DNA: TGTGCCAGCAGCTTATGGGGGACTTCGGATGAGCAGTTCTTC.

The J gene is TRBJ2-2, the V gene TRBV9; D gene unclear. V gave up 0 bases and J gave up 7 bases, with 19 bases separating them. CDR1 and CDR2 (germline): SGDLS, YYNGEE. The CDR3 loop spans 17 amino acids. The CDR3 reads CASSVEGPPNWVGELFF. The CDR3 coding sequence is TGTGCCAGCAGCGTAGAGGGCCCCCCCAATTGGGTCGGGGAGCTGTTTTTT.

V gene TRBV29-1 combines with J gene TRBJ2-1; no reliable D call. The CDR3 contains 13 residues. With 6 bases removed from V and 4 bases from J, the gap between germline ends came to 13 bases. Germline-derived CDR1 and CDR2 are SQVTM and ANQGSEA. CDR3 sequence reads: CSVPRTVYNEQFF. CDR3 nucleotide sequence: TGCAGCGTGCCTCGGACCGTTTACAATGAGCAGTTCTTC.

This chain joins TRBV20-1 and TRBJ2-7; D is possibly TRBD2 (6 bases). V shed 0 bases and J shed 1 base, with 10 bases lying between them. This CDR3 is 14 amino acids long. Germline CDR1 DFQATT, CDR2 SNEGSKA (reference sequence). The CDR3 DNA follows: TGCAGTGCTAGAGAAGCGGGCACATCCTACGAGCAGTACTTC. This translates into CSAREAGTSYEQYF.

The J gene is TRBJ2-2, the V gene TRBV28; D assignment may be TRBD1 or TRBD2 (6 bases each). This CDR3 spans 15 amino acids. CDR1 is MDHEN, CDR2 SYDVKM, per germline. V gave up 3 bases and J gave up 5 bases, with 13 bases separating them. CDR3 loop: CASSFPGGGTGELFF. The CDR3 nucleotides are TGTGCCAGCAGTTTCCCCGGAGGGGGGACCGGGGAGCTGTTTTTT. Looking up the rest from reference TRBV28 and TRBJ2-2 gives the full variable domain: DVKVTQSSRYLVKRTGEKVFLECVQDMDHENMFWYRQDPGLGLRLIYFSYDVKMKEKGDIPEGYSVSREKKERFSLILESASTNQTSMYLCASSFPGGGTGELFFGEGSRLTVL.